The rows below give T cell receptor beta chains drawn from one sample of a study of blood T cells in healthy people across ages. TCRdb ran MiXCR on the 5' RACE reads and lists one entry per CDR3 protein. The sample shows more than 650,000 distinct CDR3 sequences, 53% of them seen only once. Material: blood. All receptors come from a man older than 75 in good health. Each CDR3 is given with its conserved first and last residue. D genes are given only for firm matches. Rows give clone size only sometimes, using once, few, many, or a class for an expanded clone.

d_call v_call clone_size cdr3_aa
NA TRBV29-1 few CSVEGDGRGKLFF
NA TRBV4-2 NA CASSRSQEVVEKLFF
TRBD2 TRBV25-1 NA CASRLAGGDKEQFF
NA TRBV9 NA CASSVDSGPYNEQFF
TRBD2 TRBV24-1 NA CATSDLASSGETQYF
TRBD2 TRBV7-3 few CASSLIPGGQETQYF
TRBD1 TRBV12-3/TRBV12-4 NA CASSSGGYYNEQFF
TRBD1 TRBV20-1 NA CSARGTGEVDGYTF
NA TRBV10-3 NA CATDGRASGNTIYF
TRBD1 TRBV12-3/TRBV12-4 few CASSAGTGYTDTQYF
NA TRBV12-3/TRBV12-4 few CASSDQEAWEDTQYF
NA TRBV14 NA CASSLVHGIETEQYF
TRBD1 TRBV7-2 few CASSLAGTAEDTQYF
NA TRBV28 NA CASSRISGANVLTF
NA TRBV15 NA CATSRDSGQSAKDTQYF
TRBD2 TRBV12-5 NA CAGGRGTSGFYEQFF
TRBD2 TRBV7-8 NA CASSLALSSGSSYEQYF
TRBD2 TRBV2 NA CAFLGGRALDTQYF
NA TRBV11-2 NA CASSFTRGVDEQYF
NA TRBV11-2 few CASSLPRTGGSSGANVLTF
TRBD2 TRBV28 few CASSRASGRDEQYF
NA TRBV21-1 NA CASSQPVPPYEQYF
TRBD1 TRBV27 NA CASSLTGNLPYEQYF
TRBD2 TRBV10-3 NA CAISEDRTSGFYNEQFF
NA TRBV9 NA CASSVGGTASYEQYF
TRBD2 TRBV29-1 few CSVETSGVYNEQFF
NA TRBV25-1 NA CASSSGSYSPLHF
NA TRBV10-3 NA CAISEVILYYEQYF
TRBD1 TRBV18 few CASSRLTGEGYTF
TRBD1 TRBV10-3 few CAISDVDRAYEQYF
NA TRBV20-1 NA CSARDQQWFF
NA TRBV20-1 NA CSAIEPVTNEKLFF
NA TRBV10-3 once CAISDGSSSNYGYTF
TRBD2 TRBV12-3/TRBV12-4 few CASSLLAEHRYAYF
TRBD1 TRBV27 NA CASSFLGQANQPQHF
TRBD1 TRBV9 NA CASSISTGKGTNEQFF
TRBD1 TRBV28 NA CASSSWDRAYEQYF
TRBD2 TRBV7-9 NA CASSLFSGRAENYEQYF
NA TRBV5-1 NA CASSPRARVNEQFF
NA TRBV12-3/TRBV12-4 NA CASSFLRGQYNEQFF
TRBD2 TRBV12-3/TRBV12-4 NA CASSRLAASYNEQFF
NA TRBV20-1 NA CRDAPLGGGPPPDTQYF
TRBD1 TRBV10-3 few CAISENRGSNYEQYF
NA TRBV27 NA CASRPNFRSRDEQFF
NA TRBV10-3 NA CAIALGPRETNTEAFF
TRBD1 TRBV7-3 NA CASSYTGGSGSNEQFF
NA TRBV7-2 NA CASNTVGGFDEQFF
TRBD1 TRBV6-6 once CASSLGQGGQTQYF
NA TRBV7-9 once CASSLDVKTNTF
NA TRBV5-1 NA CASSGGHGDDYTF
NA TRBV12-3/TRBV12-4 few CASSLSTQGGGEQYF
TRBD1 TRBV20-1 NA CSARGQGAAKNIQYF
NA TRBV5-1 NA CASSLGGTSHVLTF
NA TRBV6-1 few CASSGGGLGANVLTF